Sequencing of this T cell receptor beta chain was carried out in a study of early T cells in non-severe SARS-CoV-2 infection. About the research overall: The authors sequenced bulk RNA from unsorted whole blood, leaving chains unpaired.

Unique molecular identifiers were affixed to single, distinct cDNA molecules. TCRdb re-called the 5' RACE reads with MiXCR, one entry per CDR3 protein. The sample includes 100,000 or so distinct CDR3 sequences, around 13% of them seen just once. Germline CDR1 SGDLS, CDR2 YYNGEE. Trimming took off 0 bases at V and 3 bases at J, with 11 bases between the two ends. The CDR3 length is 15 residues. This clonotype was recorded a few times. Its antigen is not known. General study points: Reliance on VDJdb matching favored anti-spike CD8 responses; private and CD4 specificities were missed.

The sequence came from an adult who was a healthcare worker with PCR-confirmed SARS-CoV-2 infection or an uninfected control (not recorded which). This chain links TRBV9 with TRBJ2-3, with D perhaps matching TRBD2 (7 bases). Sequencing input: whole blood. In DNA, the CDR3 is TGTGCCAGCAGCGTAGAACAGGGAGGGACAGATACGCAGTATTTT. This sequence encodes CASSVEQGGTDTQYF.